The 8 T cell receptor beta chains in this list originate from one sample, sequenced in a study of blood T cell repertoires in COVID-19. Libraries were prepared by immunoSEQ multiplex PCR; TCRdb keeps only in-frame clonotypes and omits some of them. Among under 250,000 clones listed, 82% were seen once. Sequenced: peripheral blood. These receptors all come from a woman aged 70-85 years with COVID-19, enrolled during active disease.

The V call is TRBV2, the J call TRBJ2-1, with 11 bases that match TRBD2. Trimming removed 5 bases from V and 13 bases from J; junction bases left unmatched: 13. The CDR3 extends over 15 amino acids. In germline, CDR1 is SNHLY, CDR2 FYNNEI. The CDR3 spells CASSPRTSGYSFQFF. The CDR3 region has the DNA TGTGCCAGCAGTCCACGGACTAGCGGGTACTCCTTTCAGTTCTTC.

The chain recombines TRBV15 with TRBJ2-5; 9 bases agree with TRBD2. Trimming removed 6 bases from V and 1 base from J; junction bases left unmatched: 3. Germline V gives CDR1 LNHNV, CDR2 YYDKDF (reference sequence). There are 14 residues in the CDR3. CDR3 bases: TGTGCCACCAGACTAGCGGGCTCCCAAGAGACCCAGTACTTC. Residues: CATRLAGSQETQYF. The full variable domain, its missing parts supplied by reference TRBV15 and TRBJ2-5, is DAMVIQNPRYQVTQFGKPVTLSCSQTLNHNVMYWYQQKSSQAPKLLFHYYDKDFNNEADTPDNFQSRRPNTSFCFLDIRSPGLGDTAMYLCATRLAGSQETQYFGPGTRLLVL.

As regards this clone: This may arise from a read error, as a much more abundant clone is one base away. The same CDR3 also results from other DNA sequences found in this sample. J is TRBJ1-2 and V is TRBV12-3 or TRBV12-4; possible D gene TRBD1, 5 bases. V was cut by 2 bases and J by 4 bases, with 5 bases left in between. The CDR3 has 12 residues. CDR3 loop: CASSLQGYGYTF. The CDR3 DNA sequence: TGTGCCAGCAGTTTACAGGGCTATGGCTACACCTTC.

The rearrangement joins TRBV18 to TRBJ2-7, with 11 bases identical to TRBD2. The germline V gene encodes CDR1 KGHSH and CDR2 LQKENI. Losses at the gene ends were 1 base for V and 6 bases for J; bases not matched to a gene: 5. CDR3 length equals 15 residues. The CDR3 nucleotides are TGTGCCAGCTCACCACTAGCGGGAGGGCCCGTCGAGCAGTACTTC. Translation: CASSPLAGGPVEQYF.

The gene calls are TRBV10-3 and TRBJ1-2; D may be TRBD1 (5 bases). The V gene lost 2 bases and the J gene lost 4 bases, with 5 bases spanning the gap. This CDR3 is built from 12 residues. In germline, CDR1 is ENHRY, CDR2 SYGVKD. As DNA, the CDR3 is TGTGCCATCAGTGAGGACAGCTATGGCTACACCTTC. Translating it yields CAISEDSYGYTF.

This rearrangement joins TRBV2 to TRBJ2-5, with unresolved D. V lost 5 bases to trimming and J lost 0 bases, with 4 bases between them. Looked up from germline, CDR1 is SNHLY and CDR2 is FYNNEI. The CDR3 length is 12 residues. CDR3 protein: CASSLNQETQYF. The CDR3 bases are TGTGCCAGCAGTTTAAACCAAGAGACCCAGTACTTC.

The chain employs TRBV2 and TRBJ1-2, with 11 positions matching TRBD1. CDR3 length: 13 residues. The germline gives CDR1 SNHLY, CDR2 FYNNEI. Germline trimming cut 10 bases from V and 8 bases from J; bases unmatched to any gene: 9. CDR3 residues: CATRDRGARGYTF. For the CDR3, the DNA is TGTGCCACCCGGGACAGGGGGGCGAGGGGCTACACCTTC.

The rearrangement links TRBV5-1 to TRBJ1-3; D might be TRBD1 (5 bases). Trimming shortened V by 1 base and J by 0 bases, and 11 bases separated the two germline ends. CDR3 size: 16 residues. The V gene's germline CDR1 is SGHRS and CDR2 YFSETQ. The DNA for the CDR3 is TGCGCCAGCAGCTTGAACGGGGGGAACTCTGGAAACACCATATATTTT. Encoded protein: CASSLNGGNSGNTIYF.